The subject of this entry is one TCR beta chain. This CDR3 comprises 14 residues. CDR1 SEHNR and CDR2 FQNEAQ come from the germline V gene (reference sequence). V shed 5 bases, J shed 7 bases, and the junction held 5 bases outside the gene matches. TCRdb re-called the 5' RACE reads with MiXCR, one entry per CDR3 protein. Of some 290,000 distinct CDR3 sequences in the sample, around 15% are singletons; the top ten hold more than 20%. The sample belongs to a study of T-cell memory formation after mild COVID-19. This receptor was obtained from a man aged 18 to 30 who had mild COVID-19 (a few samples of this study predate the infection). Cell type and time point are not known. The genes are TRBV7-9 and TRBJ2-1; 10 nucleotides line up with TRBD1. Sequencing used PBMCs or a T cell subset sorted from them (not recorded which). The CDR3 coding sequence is TGTGCCAGCAGCCCTCGGGACAGGGGAAATGAGCAGTTCTTC. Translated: CASSPRDRGNEQFF.